Sequencing of this T cell receptor beta chain was carried out in a study of T cell changes during pregnancy in multiple sclerosis (dated 2019 in TCRdb). Turning to the overall study: In women with multiple sclerosis, the researchers looked at how the T cell repertoire shifted as pregnancy progressed.

A remark on this clone: Which antigen it targets is not known. No per-base quality is available; no much larger clone lies one base away.

Sequences SGHTS (CDR1) and YDEGEE (CDR2) are obtained from the germline V gene. Trimming takes 0 bases from V and 0 bases from J, and the germline ends sit 7 bases apart. The CDR3 measures 15 amino acids from cysteine to phenylalanine. This entry keeps only the CDR3 DNA: 45 bases, framed from base 1. The library was made by the immunoSEQ multiplex PCR assay. Here the immuneACCESS table is served through TCRdb, limited to in-frame sequences with V and J called. Missing clones are a known gap in these copies; in checked studies unresolved V genes cover under half, and the rest lacks a known reason. Within this sample are roughly 120,000 clones, with 90% to 95% of them counted one time only. The ten largest clones add up to 6.2% of the sample.

This TCR came from a female donor with multiple sclerosis, enrolled in a pregnancy study. The chain joins TRBV5-8 to TRBJ1-5; the D gene is possibly TRBD1, with 6 bases matching. The sequencing here drew on peripheral blood, taken before pregnancy. The CDR3 region has the sequence CASSLARGSNQPQHF. The bases read TGTGCCAGCAGCTTGGCCAGGGGTAGCAATCAGCCCCAGCATTTT.